These T cell receptor beta chains were read from a single sample in a study of T cells in Graves' hyperthyroidism and ophthalmopathy. Each CDR3 protein gets one entry after TCRdb re-called the multiplex PCR reads with MiXCR. The data show about 640,000 distinct CDR3 sequences, around 21% seen once. Sequencing input: blood. The receptors stem from a young man with Graves' ophthalmopathy. The CDR3 runs from the conserved cysteine through the conserved F or W. Each record gives: V gene, D gene, J gene, clone size, CDR3 length, CDR3 protein, CDR3 DNA. The D gene is left open where the match is weak. Not every row has a clone size; where given, it reads once, few, many or a size class.

V gene: TRBV27; D gene: -; J gene: TRBJ1-5; clone size: few; CDR3 length: 14; CDR3 protein: CASSLKGKDQPQHF; CDR3 DNA: TGTGCCAGCAGTTTAAAAGGGAAGGATCAGCCCCAGCATTTT
V gene: TRBV28; D gene: -; J gene: TRBJ1-2; clone size: -; CDR3 length: 15; CDR3 protein: CASSLEDEGRNGYTF; CDR3 DNA: TGTGCCAGCAGTTTAGAGGATGAGGGGCGGAATGGCTACACCTTC
V gene: TRBV3-1; D gene: -; J gene: TRBJ1-1; clone size: many; CDR3 length: 14; CDR3 protein: CASSQEKLGAEAFF; CDR3 DNA: TGTGCCAGCAGCCAGGAAAAGTTGGGGGCTGAAGCTTTCTTT
V gene: TRBV7-2; D gene: TRBD1; J gene: TRBJ1-1; clone size: -; CDR3 length: 18; CDR3 protein: CASSLRPRDSFMNTEAFF; CDR3 DNA: TGTGCCAGCAGCCTCCGACCCCGGGACAGCTTCATGAACACTGAAGCTTTCTTT
V gene: TRBV27; D gene: -; J gene: TRBJ2-2; clone size: -; CDR3 length: 14; CDR3 protein: CASSPRERAGELFF; CDR3 DNA: TGTGCCAGCAGTCCGCGGGAACGGGCCGGGGAGCTGTTTTTT
V gene: TRBV20-1; D gene: TRBD2; J gene: TRBJ2-7; clone size: few; CDR3 length: 19; CDR3 protein: CSAREGARMTSGTSYEQYF; CDR3 DNA: TGCAGTGCTAGAGAGGGGGCCCGAATGACTAGCGGGACCTCCTACGAGCAGTACTTC
V gene: TRBV28; D gene: -; J gene: TRBJ1-6; clone size: many; CDR3 length: 15; CDR3 protein: CASSPPDRINSPLHF; CDR3 DNA: TGTGCCAGCAGTCCCCCGGACAGAATAAATTCACCCCTCCACTTT
V gene: TRBV10-1; D gene: -; J gene: TRBJ2-5; clone size: many; CDR3 length: 14; CDR3 protein: CASSGSGARETQYF; CDR3 DNA: TGCGCCAGCAGTGGGTCGGGGGCACGGGAGACCCAGTACTTC
V gene: TRBV28; D gene: TRBD2; J gene: TRBJ2-1; clone size: -; CDR3 length: 19; CDR3 protein: CASSSRASGGRSSYNEQFF; CDR3 DNA: TGTGCCAGCAGTTCCCGGGCTAGCGGGGGTAGATCCTCCTACAATGAGCAGTTCTTC
V gene: TRBV10-3; D gene: -; J gene: TRBJ1-1; clone size: many; CDR3 length: 14; CDR3 protein: CAISDLTGDTEAFF; CDR3 DNA: TGTGCCATCAGTGACTTGACAGGCGACACTGAAGCTTTCTTT
V gene: TRBV6-1; D gene: TRBD1; J gene: TRBJ1-1; clone size: many; CDR3 length: 15; CDR3 protein: CASRGQGQWNTEAFF; CDR3 DNA: TGTGCCAGCAGAGGACAGGGGCAATGGAACACTGAAGCTTTCTTT
V gene: TRBV25-1; D gene: -; J gene: TRBJ2-7; clone size: -; CDR3 length: 15; CDR3 protein: CASRATGSHIYEQYF; CDR3 DNA: TGTGCCAGCAGGGCTACCGGAAGCCATATCTACGAGCAGTACTTC
V gene: TRBV20-1; D gene: TRBD2; J gene: TRBJ2-2; clone size: -; CDR3 length: 16; CDR3 protein: CSAKTSGIRNTGELFF; CDR3 DNA: TGCAGTGCTAAGACTAGCGGGATTCGGAACACCGGGGAGCTGTTTTTT
V gene: TRBV12-3/TRBV12-4; D gene: -; J gene: TRBJ2-7; clone size: many; CDR3 length: 15; CDR3 protein: CASSLGGTAYYEQYF; CDR3 DNA: TGTGCCAGCAGTTTGGGAGGGACAGCTTACTACGAGCAGTACTTC
V gene: TRBV6-1; D gene: -; J gene: TRBJ1-4; clone size: few; CDR3 length: 10; CDR3 protein: CASGVYELFF; CDR3 DNA: TGTGCCAGCGGGGTCTATGAACTGTTTTTT
V gene: TRBV24-1; D gene: -; J gene: TRBJ2-2; clone size: few; CDR3 length: 16; CDR3 protein: CATTSGWSSNTGELFF; CDR3 DNA: TGTGCCACCACCTCAGGATGGTCCTCGAACACCGGGGAGCTGTTTTTT
V gene: TRBV6-5; D gene: -; J gene: TRBJ2-7; clone size: few; CDR3 length: 17; CDR3 protein: CASSYSHQPRGSYEQYF; CDR3 DNA: TGTGCCAGCAGTTACTCGCATCAGCCTAGAGGGTCCTACGAGCAGTACTTC
V gene: TRBV5-1; D gene: TRBD2; J gene: TRBJ2-1; clone size: -; CDR3 length: 16; CDR3 protein: CASSSTGLAGGNEQFF; CDR3 DNA: TGCGCCAGCAGCTCGACAGGACTAGCGGGAGGGAATGAGCAGTTCTTC
V gene: TRBV28; D gene: TRBD1; J gene: TRBJ1-6; clone size: few; CDR3 length: 15; CDR3 protein: CASSFDRGRDSPLHF; CDR3 DNA: TGTGCCAGCAGTTTCGACAGGGGGAGAGATTCACCCCTCCACTTT
V gene: TRBV28; D gene: -; J gene: TRBJ2-5; clone size: many; CDR3 length: 16; CDR3 protein: CASSLRAGGIQETQYF; CDR3 DNA: TGTGCCAGCAGTTTACGGGCAGGGGGGATCCAAGAGACCCAGTACTTC
V gene: TRBV28; D gene: TRBD1; J gene: TRBJ1-6; clone size: -; CDR3 length: 15; CDR3 protein: CASSFRDRDRSPLHF; CDR3 DNA: TGTGCCAGCAGTTTTCGTGACAGGGATCGGTCACCCCTCCACTTT
V gene: TRBV20-1; D gene: -; J gene: TRBJ2-1; clone size: -; CDR3 length: 13; CDR3 protein: CSARGPRNNEQFF; CDR3 DNA: TGCAGTGCTAGAGGGCCCCGGAACAATGAGCAGTTCTTC